The entry that follows covers one TCR beta chain sequence. The data were obtained in a study of technical replicates of blood from a handful of donors. This table comes from immunoSEQ multiplex PCR, and its TCRdb copy is limited to in-frame clones, with some not included. Of approximately 70,000 clones in the sample, about 90% were seen once. V trimming: 1 base; J trimming: 5 bases; junction bases outside the gene matches: 5. This CDR3 contains 15 residues. Germline CDR1 is SGHTA and CDR2 is FQGNSA. This clonotype was obtained from a human donor in good health. The chain combines TRBV7-2 with TRBJ2-7; 10 nucleotides align to TRBD1. The sequenced material came from T cells isolated from PBMCs. CDR3 in DNA: TGTGCCAGCAGCTTAGTGTGGGACAGGGGCAACGAGCAGTACTTC. Its protein product is CASSLVWDRGNEQYF.